This entry is about one T cell receptor beta chain. This record belongs to a study of blood T cell repertoires in COVID-19. Study-level background: Acute and convalescent COVID-19 samples came from the United States, Italy and Spain. The analysed material was cDNA or gDNA that came from T cells, B-cell-depleted T cells, or PBMCs.

Authors' data handling: Quantification of nucleated cells was approximated via reference gene primer amplification. Measured with immunoSEQ multiplex PCR; TCRdb has only the in-frame clones, and not every one. Clone size and the V and J calls come from that table; the DNA yielded D and trimming. The table shows a few hundred thousand clones, with about 86% occurring only once. The length of the CDR3 is 16 residues. Between the trimmed V and J ends, which lost 5 bases and 0 bases, there was a span of 12 bases. Germline values: CDR1 SGDLS, CDR2 YYNGEE. The receptor was isolated from a person aged 70 to 85 with COVID-19, enrolled during active disease. The chain couples TRBV9 to TRBJ2-6, with D uncertain. Sequencing was done on a sample of peripheral blood. The CDR3 reads CASSSGPNSGANVLTF. The CDR3 region has the DNA TGTGCCAGCAGTTCTGGTCCTAACTCTGGGGCCAACGTCCTGACTTTC. Drawing the rest from reference TRBV9 and TRBJ2-6, the complete variable domain is DSGVTQTPKHLITATGQRVTLRCSPRSGDLSVYWYQQSLDQGLQFLIQYYNGEERAKGNILERFSAQQFPDLHSELNLSSLELGDSALYFCASSSGPNSGANVLTFGAGSRLTVL.